The present TCR beta chain was sequenced within a study of vaccination effects on CD4 cells after COVID-19. Study-wide findings and caveats: Long after vaccination, the clones induced by infection and by vaccine shrank markedly in size.

Libraries were prepared by immunoSEQ multiplex PCR; TCRdb keeps only in-frame clonotypes and omits some of them. This table holds tens of thousands of clones, about three fifths found once. In the ViraFEST assay, antigen-specific CD4+ clonotypes were identified by expansion after peptide-pool stimulation. Investigators separated out CD4+ T cells once approximately 9 days of culture had passed. The healthy vaccine recipients, who had no prior SARS-CoV-2 infection, showed negative nucleocapsid antibodies. A word on this clone: Its antigen is unidentified.

This CDR3 has 13 amino acids. Germline lookup yields CDR1 KGHSH and CDR2 LQKENI. Trimming took 2 bases from V and 8 from J, leaving 10 bases between them. This clonotype originated in a human donor who received a COVID-19 vaccine. Sequenced here: CD4+ T cells from PBMCs cultured with HCoV-OC43 spike peptides, sampled before COVID-19 vaccination. Subset in this sample: HCoV-OC43 spike overlapping peptide pool stimulation. The chain has TRBV18 and TRBJ1-3; no definite D call. CDR3 DNA: TGTGCCAGCTCACCAGGGGTCGGGGACACCATATATTTT. It codes for CASSPGVGDTIYF.